The entry below gives a single T cell receptor beta chain sequence along with its context. Its cognate antigen is unknown. The PCR was carried out with 60 Vbeta primers and 13 Jbeta primers. Method: immunoSEQ multiplex PCR; TCRdb's copy keeps in-frame clones and lacks some. The sample contains a few hundred thousand clones, roughly 84% of which appear only once. CDR3 length equals 14 residues. V was shortened by 1 base and J by 2 bases, with 7 bases between the two germline ends. CDR1 is SGHKS and CDR2 is YYEKEE in the germline V gene (reference sequence). This sample was included in a study of cytomegalovirus exposure and HLA in healthy donors. Notes on the study in general: TCR beta V- and J-gene trimming, according to a later analysis, was linked to a missense DCLRE1C variant.

Specimen: PBMCs. This clonotype was obtained from a girl between 10 and 17 years old in good health and CMV-seronegative. The chain couples TRBV5-5 to TRBJ1-5, with D unclear. CDR3 sequence: CASSLLRGNQPQHF. CDR3 nucleotides: TGTGCCAGCAGCTTGTTGAGGGGCAATCAGCCCCAGCATTTT.